This paragraph covers one T cell receptor beta chain sequence. Its target is not known. These data originate in a study of cytomegalovirus exposure and HLA in healthy donors. Study results and limitations: The listing of about 150 TCR beta chains classed them as cytomegalovirus-associated.

The CDR3 extends over 14 amino acids. Germline CDR1 SQVTM, CDR2 ANQGSEA. J gave up 4 bases and V 6 bases, and 5 bases lay outside the gene matches. TCRdb's copy holds only in-frame clones and misses some; the assay was immunoSEQ multiplex PCR. This table holds roughly 150,000 clones, approximately 90% found once. It was the approximately 120-subject validation cohort, separate from the roughly 700-subject first cohort, to which the donors belonged. The chain combines TRBV29-1 with TRBJ2-1; 11 bases are a match to TRBD2. The sample was PBMCs. This receptor was identified in a man between 18 and 29 years old in good health and CMV-seronegative. CDR3: CSVGRTSGYNEQFF. The CDR3 region has the DNA TGCAGCGTCGGCCGGACTAGCGGGTACAATGAGCAGTTCTTC.